Following are 18 T cell receptor beta chains from one sample sequenced in a study of CD4 T cells in relation to SARS-CoV-2 and coronaviruses. Unexposed donor CD4+ T cells date from about 2011-2018, before the COVID-19 pandemic. Profiled with immunoSEQ multiplex PCR; TCRdb holds only in-frame clones, not every one. The sample has about 65,000 clones, 87% seen once; the top ten hold 1.5% to 2%. The sample consisted of memory CD4+ T cells from PBMCs. The source of these receptors is a human donor in good health.

This clone was counted a single time. CDR3: CATSRGAYNEQFF. CDR3 nucleotides: TGTGCCACCAGCCGGGGGGCCTACAATGAGCAGTTCTTC. This chain connects TRBV24-1 to TRBJ2-1, with 7 positions matching TRBD2. Germline V gives CDR1 KGHDR, CDR2 SFDVKD. After removal of 7 bases from V and 2 bases from J, the junction contained 1 base not matched to a gene. This CDR3 is built from 13 residues.

This clone has a single count. The chain carries TRBV19 and TRBJ2-5; weak D call: TRBD1 (5 bases). CDR1 and CDR2 from the germline V gene are LNHDA and SQIVND (reference sequence). The V gene lost 3 bases and the J gene lost 4 bases, with 12 bases spanning the gap. This CDR3 is 14 amino acids long. The CDR3 DNA sequence: TGTGCCAGTAGTATCAGGGTTTCGGGAGAGACCCAGTACTTC. Its translation: CASSIRVSGETQYF.

This chain links TRBV9 with TRBJ1-2; D might be TRBD1 (5 bases). This CDR3 spans 14 amino acids. Germline loops: CDR1 SGDLS, CDR2 YYNGEE. V lost 4 bases and J lost 1, with 11 bases in between. The CDR3 reads CASSQGQGNYGYTF. The CDR3 DNA reads as TGTGCCAGCAGCCAAGGCCAGGGTAACTATGGCTACACCTTC.

This clone was counted between two and nine times. This chain joins TRBV7-9 and TRBJ1-5; the D is unclear. This CDR3 spans 13 amino acids. CDR1 and CDR2 from the germline V gene are SEHNR and FQNEAQ (reference sequence). V was shortened by 3 bases and J by 2 bases, with 5 bases between the two germline ends. CDR3 loop: CASSLDGNQPQHF. CDR3 nucleotide sequence: TGTGCCAGCAGCTTGGACGGCAATCAGCCCCAGCATTTT.

This clone was recorded once. The CDR3 spells CSVGPGLAITDTQYF. The CDR3 bases are TGCAGCGTTGGCCCGGGACTAGCAATAACAGATACGCAGTATTTT. This sequence joins TRBV29-1 and TRBJ2-3, with TRBD2 identical over 9 bases. The CDR3 has 15 amino acids. Germline CDR1 reads SQVTM; CDR2 reads ANQGSEA. Trimming removed 4 bases from V and 3 bases from J; junction bases left unmatched: 8.

The chain uses TRBV2 and TRBJ1-2; possibly TRBD1 for D (5 bases). Germline CDR1 and CDR2: SNHLY and FYNNEI. Trimming cost V 7 bases and J 5 bases, with 17 bases left between them. The length of the CDR3 is 14 residues. The CDR3 region is CASTVSGYAYGYTF. The CDR3 DNA reads TGTGCCAGCACTGTTTCAGGGTACGCTTATGGCTACACCTTC.

The chain has TRBV7-6 and TRBJ2-3; a weak D match, TRBD2 (5 bases). V was clipped by 1 base and J by 4 bases, with 9 bases between them. Germline CDR1 and CDR2: SGHVS and FNYEAQ. This CDR3 is built from 14 residues. The CDR3 nucleotides read TGTGCCAGCAGCTTAGGAGGGAAGCCAGATACGCAGTATTTT. Its translation is CASSLGGKPDTQYF.

The chain employs TRBV4-3 and TRBJ2-7; 10 bases fit TRBD1. Germline lookup yields CDR1 LGHNA and CDR2 YSLEER. J lost 2 bases, V lost 4 bases, and 2 bases had no gene match. The CDR3 is 14 residues long. The CDR3 sequence is CASSPGQGAYEQYF. The DNA for the CDR3 is TGCGCCAGCAGCCCAGGACAGGGGGCCTACGAGCAGTACTTC.

The chain recombines TRBV29-1 with TRBJ2-1; 12 nucleotides agree with TRBD1. Germline CDR1 reads SQVTM; CDR2 reads ANQGSEA. The J segment lost 10 bases and the V segment lost 7 bases, leaving 5 bases of the junction unmatched. The CDR3 runs 12 residues. The CDR3 is CSAGTGGWEQFF. The CDR3 DNA follows: TGCAGCGCCGGGACAGGGGGCTGGGAGCAGTTCTTC.

This rearrangement joins TRBV15 to TRBJ1-5; TRBD1 is a possible D gene (5 bases). The CDR3 covers 14 residues. Germline lookup yields CDR1 LNHNV and CDR2 YYDKDF (reference sequence). Deletions cut 3 bases from V and 10 bases from J, with 16 bases between. CDR3 region: CATSRDPGAIPQHF. Here the CDR3 DNA reads TGTGCCACCAGCAGGGATCCTGGGGCGATTCCCCAGCATTTT.

V usage is TRBV3-1 (or the pseudogene TRBV3-2) and J usage is TRBJ1-2; TRBD1 is a possible D gene (5 bases). V lost 3 bases to trimming and J lost 6 bases, with 14 bases between them. From germline, CDR1 is LGHDT and CDR2 YNNKEL (reference sequence). This CDR3 is 14 amino acids long. CDR3 coding DNA: TGTGCCAGCAGCCAGAGGGCAGGGTGGGATGGCTACACCTTC. Protein sequence: CASSQRAGWDGYTF.

This chain joins TRBV3-1 (or the pseudogene TRBV3-2) and TRBJ1-5; 7 nucleotides line up with TRBD1. The junction had 7 bases not matched to a gene; V was cut back by 0 bases and J by 2 bases. Germline V gives CDR1 LGHDT, CDR2 YNNKEL (reference sequence). The CDR3 covers 17 residues. Here the CDR3 DNA reads TGTGCCAGCAGCCAAGATAGGTTCGACAGGGGCAATCAGCCCCAGCATTTT. Amino acids: CASSQDRFDRGNQPQHF.

The rearrangement links TRBV6-1 to TRBJ2-7; TRBD1 aligns across 9 bases. CDR1 is MNHNS and CDR2 is SASEGT in the germline V gene. V gave up 6 bases and J gave up 6 bases; unmatched junction bases: 9. The length of the CDR3 is 14 residues. The CDR3 here is CASRRPDRGGEQYF. The CDR3 bases are TGTGCCAGCAGACGCCCGGACAGGGGAGGCGAGCAGTACTTC.

The CDR3 nucleotides are TGTGCCTGGAGTTCGGCAGGGAGTTACACCATATATTTT. Amino acid sequence: CAWSSAGSYTIYF. The chain uses TRBV30 and TRBJ1-3; D is perhaps TRBD1 (5 bases). Trimming took 2 bases from V and 8 from J, leaving 13 bases between them. CDR1 GTSNPN and CDR2 SVGIG come from the germline V gene (reference sequence). The CDR3 runs 13 residues.

The CDR3 bases are TGTGCCAGCAGCTCCAGCCCGCTGGCCTCCAATGAAAAACTGTTTTTT. This codes for CASSSSPLASNEKLFF. This sequence joins TRBV7-9 and TRBJ1-4; D is uncertain. The V end lost 4 bases, the J end lost 5 bases, and 17 bases lay between the germline ends. CDR3 size: 16 residues. Germline V gene data show CDR1 as SEHNR and CDR2 as FQNEAQ (reference sequence).

J is TRBJ2-7 and V is TRBV28; 7 positions agree with TRBD2. Germline CDR1 and CDR2: MDHEN and SYDVKM. V lost 6 bases and J lost 2; bases outside the gene matches: 10. The CDR3 contains 15 residues. Written as DNA, the CDR3 is TGTGCCAGCAGGACTGATGCGGGGGACCCCTACGAGCAGTACTTC. Encoded protein: CASRTDAGDPYEQYF.

The sample holds one count of this clone. V is TRBV30 and J is TRBJ1-5; D is unresolved. V was pared by 0 bases and J by 4 bases, with 16 bases between. The CDR3 spans 16 residues. Germline V gives CDR1 GTSNPN, CDR2 SVGIG (reference sequence). CDR3 nucleotide sequence: TGTGCCTGGAGTGTCGAGGGAACCCGTCTAAATCAGCCCCAGCATTTT. Protein: CAWSVEGTRLNQPQHF.

This chain uses TRBV9 with TRBJ1-4, with a weak D call TRBD1 (5 bases). CDR3 size: 15 residues. The V gene lost 5 bases and the J gene lost 0 bases, with 11 bases spanning the gap. CDR1 SGDLS and CDR2 YYNGEE come from the germline V gene. CDR3 region: CASSRGISTNEKLFF. The DNA of the CDR3 is TGTGCCAGCAGTCGGGGGATTTCAACTAATGAAAAACTGTTTTTT.